These 9 T cell receptor beta chains were sequenced from one sample in a study of cytotoxic CD8 clonotypes in ibrutinib-treated CLL (dated by TCRdb to about 2021). This sample's time point label indicates: progressive disease on ibrutinib. The library came from the immunoSEQ multiplex PCR assay. As stored in TCRdb, this immuneACCESS dataset retains in-frame rearrangements with V and J assigned. A fraction of the clones does not appear; measured against another copy, unresolved V genes explain less than half of the discrepancy, and the remainder lacks a known reason. The sample table shows 50,000 to 70,000 clones, and 50% to 60% are seen once. The ten largest clones add up to 20% to 30% of the sample. Sequenced material: PBMCs, taken at disease progression, from a patient treated with ibrutinib. The receptors originated from a human donor with chronic lymphocytic leukemia.

CDR3 sequence (DNA): TGTGCCAGTAGCAGCGAGCTCTATAACTATGGCTACACCTTC. It translates to CASSSELYNYGYTF. The chain couples TRBV19 to TRBJ1-2, with D uncertain. The CDR3 is made up of 14 amino acids. The V gene's germline CDR1 is LNHDA and CDR2 SQIVND (reference sequence). Trimming stripped 6 bases from V and 1 base from J, with 12 bases between.

V gene TRBV30 combines with J gene TRBJ2-3, with no clear D. Per germline, CDR1 GTSNPN and CDR2 SVGIG (reference sequence). Deletions cut 5 bases from V and 0 bases from J, with 15 bases between. This CDR3 region has 15 residues. The CDR3 is CAWAGSWVSTDTQYF. The CDR3, as DNA: TGTGCCTGGGCCGGGTCTTGGGTGAGCACAGATACGCAGTATTTT.

This sequence joins TRBV6-5 and TRBJ1-2; D unresolved. CDR1 and CDR2 (germline): MNHEY, SVGAGI. There are 13 residues in the CDR3. Trimming took off 6 bases at V and 7 bases at J, with 15 bases between the two ends. The CDR3, as DNA: TGTGCCAGCAGCTTAGACGGGGAACGTGGCTACACCTTC. Translation: CASSLDGERGYTF.

The CDR3 coding sequence is TGTGCAAGTCGCCCCGGGACTAGCGGGAGCTCCTACGAGCAGTACTTC. Protein product: CASRPGTSGSSYEQYF. The J gene is TRBJ2-7, the V gene TRBV12-2; TRBD2 is taken as the D call from the table, unchecked against the DNA. TRBV12-2 is shown as a pseudogene. The CDR3 sequence is 16 residues long.

The chain is built from TRBV7-2 and TRBJ2-1; 9 nucleotides agree with TRBD1. The germline V gene has CDR1 SGHTA and CDR2 FQGNSA. With V trimmed by 6 bases and J by 8 bases, 11 bases remained unmatched. The CDR3 has 15 residues. CDR3 residues: CASSLNRGRGDEQFF. CDR3 nucleotide sequence: TGTGCCAGCAGTCTTAACAGGGGGCGCGGGGATGAGCAGTTCTTC. The complete variable domain, with remaining parts taken from reference TRBV7-2 and TRBJ2-1, reads GAGVSQSPSNKVTEKGKDVELRCDPISGHTALYWYRQSLGQGLEFLIYFQGNSAPDKSGLPSDRFSAERTGGSVSTLTIQRTQQEDSAVYLCASSLNRGRGDEQFFGPGTRLTVL.

The chain combines TRBV7-2 with TRBJ2-7, with D maybe TRBD1 (6 bases). The CDR3 totals 14 residues. Trimming cost V 1 base and J 2 bases, with 9 bases left between them. The germline CDR1 and CDR2 sequences are SGHTA and FQGNSA. CDR3 residues: CASSLGDTPYEQYF. The DNA of the CDR3 is TGTGCCAGCAGCTTAGGGGACACTCCCTACGAGCAGTACTTC.

This chain connects TRBV5-6 to TRBJ2-7, with 9 bases lining up with TRBD2. In germline, CDR1 is SGHDT, CDR2 YYEEEE. The CDR3 is made up of 19 amino acids. The ends lost 4 bases at V and 1 base at J; junction bases unmatched: 18. Written as DNA, the CDR3 is TGTGCCAGCAGCCGTTCCGCGGTAGGGGGACTAGCTTCGTCCTACGAGCAGTACTTC. Amino acid sequence: CASSRSAVGGLASSYEQYF. The whole variable domain, filled in from reference TRBV5-6 and TRBJ2-7, reads DAGVTQSPTHLIKTRGQQVTLRCSPKSGHDTVSWYQQALGQGPQFIFQYYEEEERQRGNFPDRFSGHQFPNYSSELNVNALLLGDSALYLCASSRSAVGGLASSYEQYFGPGTRLTVT.

The chain links TRBV29-1 to TRBJ2-3; perhaps D is TRBD1 or TRBD2 (5 bases each). Per germline, CDR1 SQVTM and CDR2 ANQGSEA. This CDR3 contains 12 residues. The V gene lost 7 bases and the J gene lost 1 base, with 9 bases spanning the gap. The CDR3 DNA follows: TGCAGCGGGGGGTGGGGCACAGATACGCAGTATTTT. As protein: CSGGWGTDTQYF.

This clone was counted between two and nine times. The chain employs TRBV5-1 and TRBJ1-2, with D uncertain. This CDR3 region has 12 residues. Trimming removed 0 bases from V and 5 bases from J, with 5 bases in between. Germline V CDR1 and CDR2: SGHRS, YFSETQ. CDR3 nucleotides: TGCGCCAGCAGCTTGGGAGATTATGGCTACACCTTC. It specifies CASSLGDYGYTF.